Listed below are T cell receptor beta chains from one sample, sequenced in a study of T cell responses to AZD1222 COVID-19 vaccine. Repertoires were generated with immunoSEQ multiplex PCR, while TCRdb's copy carries only in-frame clones and drops some. The table includes about 94,000 clones, approximately 87% detected once. The material sequenced was peripheral blood, taken 28 days after the second AZD1222 dose. These receptor sequences come from an adult who received the AZD1222 COVID-19 vaccine. The conserved cysteine and the conserved F or W are not part of the CDR3 here. Each record gives: D gene, V gene, J gene, CDR3 protein. The D gene is left open where the match is weak.

D: NA
V: TRBV19
J: TRBJ1-1
CDR3: ATKLGPLREAF

D: NA
V: TRBV19
J: TRBJ1-5
CDR3: ATCTGPSNQPQH

D: NA
V: TRBV5-1
J: TRBJ1-1
CDR3: ASTREGRGEAF

D: NA
V: TRBV4-3
J: TRBJ1-4
CDR3: ASSQDRNSFNEKLF

D: NA
V: TRBV7-9
J: TRBJ2-3
CDR3: ASSLVGYTDTQY

D: TRBD1
V: TRBV11-2
J: TRBJ1-1
CDR3: ASSLEQGKATEAF

D: NA
V: TRBV11-2
J: TRBJ2-5
CDR3: ASSSPGGETQY

D: NA
V: TRBV4-2
J: TRBJ1-1
CDR3: ASSQVAAMNTEAF

D: TRBD2
V: TRBV5-8
J: TRBJ2-3
CDR3: ASSLSGPFTDTQY

D: NA
V: TRBV6-2/TRBV6-3
J: TRBJ1-2
CDR3: ASTPGGSGGRNGYT

D: TRBD2
V: TRBV28
J: TRBJ2-1
CDR3: ASSFKLAGPPNEQF

D: NA
V: TRBV4-3
J: TRBJ1-4
CDR3: ASSQERESLTGVEEKLF

D: NA
V: TRBV4-1
J: TRBJ2-2
CDR3: ASSLTGELF

D: TRBD1
V: TRBV7-8
J: TRBJ2-2
CDR3: ASSVQGAGELF

D: NA
V: TRBV20-1
J: TRBJ2-7
CDR3: SARSGHEQY

D: NA
V: TRBV6-1
J: TRBJ1-4
CDR3: ASSDILRVRGEKLF

D: TRBD1
V: TRBV10-3
J: TRBJ2-7
CDR3: AISELSGQGGEQY

D: NA
V: TRBV7-2
J: TRBJ1-4
CDR3: ASSSLGLGSNEKLF

D: NA
V: TRBV7-2
J: TRBJ2-5
CDR3: ASSSALETQY

D: TRBD2
V: TRBV10-3
J: TRBJ2-1
CDR3: AIRKTSGATNNEQF

D: NA
V: TRBV5-1
J: TRBJ1-4
CDR3: ASSLGTWGNEKLF

D: TRBD2
V: TRBV3-1/TRBV3-2
J: TRBJ2-1
CDR3: ASGGLAGVNEQF

D: NA
V: TRBV11-3
J: TRBJ1-6
CDR3: ASSPDVYNSPLH

D: TRBD2
V: TRBV11-3
J: TRBJ2-1
CDR3: ASSPAGISYNEQF

D: TRBD1
V: TRBV27
J: TRBJ1-1
CDR3: ASSSRQGNTEAF

D: NA
V: TRBV10-3
J: TRBJ1-5
CDR3: AISQVGTNQPQH

D: TRBD1
V: TRBV4-3
J: TRBJ1-2
CDR3: ASSHTGTGNYGYT

D: NA
V: TRBV2
J: TRBJ1-3
CDR3: ASSLSGNTIY

D: NA
V: TRBV5-1
J: TRBJ1-6
CDR3: ASSLGYPGPSPLH

D: NA
V: TRBV29-1
J: TRBJ2-7
CDR3: SVVWDGAGSYEQY

D: NA
V: TRBV18
J: TRBJ1-1
CDR3: ASSRVQVRATEAF

D: NA
V: TRBV7-2
J: TRBJ1-5
CDR3: ASSYGAQPQH

D: NA
V: TRBV11-3
J: TRBJ1-1
CDR3: ASTKEGGTSTEAF

D: NA
V: TRBV5-1
J: TRBJ2-7
CDR3: ASSARGPYEQY

D: TRBD1
V: TRBV5-5
J: TRBJ1-1
CDR3: ASSLGQGLITEAF

D: NA
V: TRBV30
J: TRBJ2-1
CDR3: AWSVPQDEQF

D: TRBD1
V: TRBV5-1
J: TRBJ2-7
CDR3: ASSLGGTGITYEQY

D: NA
V: TRBV27
J: TRBJ1-1
CDR3: ASSLIAQMNTEAF

D: NA
V: TRBV27
J: TRBJ1-5
CDR3: ASSFSGLSNQPQH

D: NA
V: TRBV6-5
J: TRBJ1-3
CDR3: ASGAGLRSGNTIY

D: NA
V: TRBV10-3
J: TRBJ1-1
CDR3: AISPGTESEAF